Presented here are 9 T cell receptor beta chains from one specimen sequenced in a study of PD-1 blockade in classical Hodgkin lymphoma. Using immunoSEQ multiplex PCR, the repertoire was profiled, and TCRdb retains in-frame clones only, with some absent. This sample yields over 15,000 clones, of which 75% to 90% are seen a single time; about 4% belongs to the top ten. The time point is: newly diagnosed, previously untreated cHL patient sample. Material: peripheral blood mononuclear cells (PBMCs). These TCRs come from a human donor with classical Hodgkin lymphoma.

This clone came up a few times. This chain links TRBV19 with TRBJ1-1; 12 positions match TRBD1. Germline V gives CDR1 LNHDA, CDR2 SQIVND (reference sequence). The CDR3 covers 16 residues. V dropped 2 bases and J dropped 5; count of bases not matched to a gene: 6. The CDR3 protein is CASSIYSGQGATEAFF. CDR3 nucleotides: TGTGCCAGTAGTATATATTCGGGACAGGGGGCGACTGAAGCTTTCTTT.

This clone was seen a handful of times. The chain is built from TRBV5-1 and TRBJ1-1; the D is unclear. Germline CDR1 reads SGHRS; CDR2 reads YFSETQ. CDR3 length: 13 amino acids. The ends were cut back, 1 base at V and 0 bases at J, with 4 bases in the middle. The CDR3 reads CASSLTVNTEAFF. For the CDR3, the DNA is TGCGCCAGCAGCTTGACAGTGAACACTGAAGCTTTCTTT.

This chain connects TRBV6-6 to TRBJ2-7; D is unclear. Trimming left V 7 bases short and J 0 bases short, with 7 bases between. Germline CDR1 reads MNHNY; CDR2 reads SVGAGI (reference sequence). This CDR3 spans 12 amino acids. The CDR3 region has the DNA TGTGCCAGCATGGACGACTCCTACGAGCAGTACTTC. Translating it yields CASMDDSYEQYF.

The CDR3 sequence: CAWSVPPVTNYGYTF. As DNA, the CDR3 is TGTGCCTGGAGTGTACCGCCAGTCACTAACTATGGCTACACCTTC. The chain is built from TRBV30 and TRBJ1-2; D is unresolved. The CDR3 runs 15 residues. With 0 bases removed from V and 0 bases from J, the gap between germline ends came to 11 bases. The germline CDR1 and CDR2 sequences are GTSNPN and SVGIG (reference sequence).

The chain joins TRBV28 to TRBJ1-2; 7 positions match TRBD1. The germline V gene has CDR1 MDHEN and CDR2 SYDVKM. This CDR3 comprises 11 residues. V shed 6 bases, J shed 10 bases, and the junction held 5 bases outside the gene matches. The CDR3 nucleotides read TGTGCCAGCAGACAAGACAGGGTCTACACCTTC. Its protein product is CASRQDRVYTF.

The chain employs TRBV28 and TRBJ1-4, with D possibly being TRBD1 (5 bases). The V end was cut by 7 bases, the J end by 5 bases, with 11 bases between. The germline CDR1 and CDR2 sequences are MDHEN and SYDVKM. The CDR3 is 13 residues long. The DNA for the CDR3 is TGTGCCAGCAAGTGGGGGATAAATGAAAAACTGTTTTTT. This gives the protein CASKWGINEKLFF.

This chain links TRBV28 with TRBJ1-5; 8 bases map to TRBD1. Germline values: CDR1 MDHEN, CDR2 SYDVKM. V shed 5 bases, J shed 2 bases, and the junction held 5 bases outside the gene matches. This CDR3 contains 15 residues. CDR3 sequence: CASSPAGGGNQPQHF. In DNA, the CDR3 is TGTGCCAGCAGTCCGGCAGGGGGCGGCAATCAGCCCCAGCATTTT.

The V gene is TRBV11-2, the J gene TRBJ2-1; 10 bases are shared with TRBD2. The CDR3 is 17 residues long. Germline V gene lookup returns CDR1 SGHAT and CDR2 FQNNGV. V dropped 5 bases and J dropped 8; count of bases not matched to a gene: 15. CDR3 loop: CASSARAGTSVVDEQFF. Written as DNA, the CDR3 is TGTGCCAGCAGCGCTAGGGCCGGGACTAGCGTTGTCGATGAGCAGTTCTTC. Based on the CDR3 plus reference TRBV11-2 and TRBJ2-1, the full variable domain is EAGVAQSPRYKIIEKRQSVAFWCNPISGHATLYWYQQILGQGPKLLIQFQNNGVVDDSQLPKDRFSAERLKGVDSTLKIQPAKLEDSAVYLCASSARAGTSVVDEQFFGPGTRLTVL.

This clone appeared once. The chain is built from TRBV19 and TRBJ2-7, with no clear D. Germline CDR1 is LNHDA and CDR2 is SQIVND (reference sequence). The length of the CDR3 is 14 residues. Trimming removed 1 base at V and 0 bases at J, with 7 bases between. As DNA, the CDR3 is TGTGCCAGTAGTATAGTCCACAGCTCCTACGAGCAGTACTTC. Translating gives CASSIVHSSYEQYF.